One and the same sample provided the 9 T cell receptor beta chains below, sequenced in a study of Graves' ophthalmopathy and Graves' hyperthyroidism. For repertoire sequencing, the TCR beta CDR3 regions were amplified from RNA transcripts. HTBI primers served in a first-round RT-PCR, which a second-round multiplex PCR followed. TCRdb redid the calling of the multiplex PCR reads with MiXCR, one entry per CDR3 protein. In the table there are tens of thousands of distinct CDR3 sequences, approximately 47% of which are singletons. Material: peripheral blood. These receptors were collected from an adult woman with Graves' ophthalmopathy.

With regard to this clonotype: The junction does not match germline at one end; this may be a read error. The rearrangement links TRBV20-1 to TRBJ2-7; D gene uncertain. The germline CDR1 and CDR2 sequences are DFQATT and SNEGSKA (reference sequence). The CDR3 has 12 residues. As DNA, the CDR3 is TGCAGCGCTAGAGTCCTCTCTAGCGAGCAGTACTTC. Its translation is CSARVLSSEQYF.

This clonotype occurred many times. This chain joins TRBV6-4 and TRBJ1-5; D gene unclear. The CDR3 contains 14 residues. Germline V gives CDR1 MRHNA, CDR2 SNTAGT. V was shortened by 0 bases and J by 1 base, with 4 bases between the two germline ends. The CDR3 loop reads CASSDSGSNQPQHF. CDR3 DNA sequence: TGTGCCAGCAGTGACTCAGGGAGCAATCAGCCCCAGCATTTT.

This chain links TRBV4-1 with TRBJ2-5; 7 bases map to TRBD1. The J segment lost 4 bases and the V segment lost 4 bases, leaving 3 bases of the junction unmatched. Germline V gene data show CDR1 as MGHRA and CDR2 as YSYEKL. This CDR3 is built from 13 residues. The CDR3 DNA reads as TGCGCCAGCAGCCTCGACAGGGCAGAGACCCAGTACTTC. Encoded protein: CASSLDRAETQYF.

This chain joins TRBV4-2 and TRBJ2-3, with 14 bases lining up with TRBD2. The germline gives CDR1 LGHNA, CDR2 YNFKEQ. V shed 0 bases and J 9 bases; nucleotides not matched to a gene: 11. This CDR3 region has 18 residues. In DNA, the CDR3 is TGTGCCAGCAGCCAAGACGGCGGGGGACTAGCGGGAGTAACCACGCAGTATTTT. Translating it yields CASSQDGGGLAGVTTQYF.

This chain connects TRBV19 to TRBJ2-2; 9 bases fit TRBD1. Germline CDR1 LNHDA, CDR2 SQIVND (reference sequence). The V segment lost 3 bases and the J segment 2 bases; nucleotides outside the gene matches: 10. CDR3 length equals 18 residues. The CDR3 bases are TGTGCCAGTAGTATCTCCGGACAGGGGCGAACCAACACCGGGGAGCTGTTTTTT. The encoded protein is CASSISGQGRTNTGELFF.

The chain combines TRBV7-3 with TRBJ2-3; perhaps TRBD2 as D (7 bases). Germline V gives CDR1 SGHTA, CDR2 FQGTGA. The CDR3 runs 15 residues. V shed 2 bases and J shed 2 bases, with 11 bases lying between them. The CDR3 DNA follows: TGTGCCAGCAGCTTAGGAGGGGGGGCCACAGATACGCAGTATTTT. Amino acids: CASSLGGGATDTQYF.

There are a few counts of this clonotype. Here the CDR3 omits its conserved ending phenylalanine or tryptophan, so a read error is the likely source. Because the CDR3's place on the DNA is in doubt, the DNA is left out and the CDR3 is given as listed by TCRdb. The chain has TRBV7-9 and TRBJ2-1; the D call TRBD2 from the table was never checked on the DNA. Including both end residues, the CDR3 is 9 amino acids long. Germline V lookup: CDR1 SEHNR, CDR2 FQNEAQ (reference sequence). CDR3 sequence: CASSLDGRR.

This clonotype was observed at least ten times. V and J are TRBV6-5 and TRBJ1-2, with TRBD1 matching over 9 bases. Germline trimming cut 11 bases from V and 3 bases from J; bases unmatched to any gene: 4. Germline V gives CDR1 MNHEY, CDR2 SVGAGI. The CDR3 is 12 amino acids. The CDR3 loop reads CAARQGDYGYTF. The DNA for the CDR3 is TGTGCCGCTCGACAGGGGGACTATGGCTACACCTTC.

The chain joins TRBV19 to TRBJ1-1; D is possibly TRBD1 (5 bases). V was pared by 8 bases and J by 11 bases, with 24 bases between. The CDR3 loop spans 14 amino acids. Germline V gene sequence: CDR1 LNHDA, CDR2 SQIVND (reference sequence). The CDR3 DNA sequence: TGTGCCAGTTCGGATCAGGGTCCTTGGGGGAGGGCTTTCTTT. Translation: CASSDQGPWGRAFF.